One and the same sample provided the 6 T cell receptor beta chains below, sequenced in a study of metastatic and nonmetastatic thyroid tumors. TCRdb re-analyzed the PCR reads using MiXCR. The repertoire holds about 40,000 clones, about 16% seen once, with 3.8% in the top ten. Patients had received no treatment of any kind before thyroid surgery. The sequencing input was blood. The receptors originated from a female donor with papillary thyroid cancer or a benign thyroid nodule (not recorded which). Some clones in this sample may be carry-over from other donors' samples.

This clone was recorded at least ten times. The chain employs TRBV19 and TRBJ1-3, with D possibly being TRBD1 (6 bases). CDR1 is LNHDA, CDR2 SQIVND, per germline (reference sequence). V lost 5 bases and J 2 bases, leaving 16 bases between the germline ends. The CDR3 length is 16 residues. The CDR3 DNA follows: TGTGCCAGTAGTGCCTCCGGACAGAGTCCTGGAAACACCATATATTTT. It yields the protein CASSASGQSPGNTIYF.

This clone was seen at least ten times. The genes are TRBV9 and TRBJ1-3; D unclear. V lost 2 bases to trimming and J lost 0 bases, with 6 bases between them. Germline CDR1 is SGDLS and CDR2 is YYNGEE. CDR3 length: 14 residues. CDR3 nucleotides: TGTGCCAGCAGCGTGGAAGCCTCTGGAAACACCATATATTTT. It encodes CASSVEASGNTIYF.

This clone was seen many times. A much bigger clone sits one base away, suggesting this may be a read error. This CDR3 is also generated by other DNA sequences in the sample. The rearrangement links TRBV27 to TRBJ1-6; maybe TRBD1 (6 bases). The V gene lost 6 bases and the J gene lost 7 bases, with 19 bases spanning the gap. CDR3 length: 16 amino acids. The germline V gene has CDR1 MNHEY and CDR2 SMNVEV (reference sequence). The CDR3 DNA is TGTGCCAGCAGCTTTCCCGGCGGGGGCAAAAATTCACCCCTCCACTTT. It is translated as CASSFPGGGKNSPLHF.

This clone was seen many times. This chain links TRBV19 with TRBJ1-2, with TRBD1 matching 7 bases. The V and J ends lost 7 bases and 5 bases, in that order; junction bases with no gene match: 13. CDR3 size: 15 residues. Germline loops: CDR1 LNHDA, CDR2 SQIVND (reference sequence). For the CDR3, the DNA is TGTGCCAGTATCAATAAGAACACAGGGGTTTATGGCTACACCTTC. This sequence encodes CASINKNTGVYGYTF.

This clone was counted at least ten times. The J gene is TRBJ2-1, the V gene TRBV27; 8 positions agree with TRBD2. V lost 8 bases, J lost 7 bases, and 10 bases stayed unmatched. Germline values: CDR1 MNHEY, CDR2 SMNVEV (reference sequence). The CDR3 has 14 amino acids. This chain's CDR3 is CASATGGAQNEQFF. The DNA of the CDR3 is TGTGCCAGCGCAACCGGGGGGGCCCAGAATGAGCAGTTCTTC.

Relative to its sample, this clone is medium-sized. The chain employs TRBV30 and TRBJ1-2, with 10 bases matching TRBD1. The germline gives CDR1 GTSNPN, CDR2 SVGIG (reference sequence). This CDR3 has 13 residues. Trimming at V came to 5 bases and at J to 6 bases, leaving 6 bases not matched to a gene. The CDR3 spells CAWVTGTGDGYTF. The CDR3, as DNA: TGTGCCTGGGTCACCGGGACAGGGGATGGCTACACCTTC.